The 22 T cell receptor beta chains below were found in one sample sequenced in a study of T cell changes during pregnancy in multiple sclerosis. The table came from immunoSEQ multiplex PCR; TCRdb's copy has only in-frame clones and leaves some out. The data contain around 36,000 clones, 90% to 95% of them singletons. The input for sequencing was CD8+ T cells from peripheral blood mononuclear cells, taken before pregnancy. These receptors were obtained from a female donor with multiple sclerosis, enrolled in a pregnancy study.

The chain links TRBV4-3 to TRBJ1-4; TRBD1 matches at 8 bases. This CDR3 spans 15 amino acids. V dropped 4 bases and J dropped 6; count of bases not matched to a gene: 7. Germline loops: CDR1 LGHNA, CDR2 YSLEER. CDR3 protein: CASSPADRGDEKLFF. CDR3 sequence (DNA): TGCGCCAGCAGCCCAGCCGACAGGGGAGATGAAAAACTGTTTTTT.

The CDR3 here is CASSFSYHTGANVLTF. CDR3 DNA sequence: TGTGCCAGCAGTTTCTCCTATCATACTGGGGCCAACGTCCTGACTTTC. This sequence joins TRBV27 and TRBJ2-6; the D is unclear. V was cut by 3 bases and J by 2 bases, with 11 bases left in between. Per the germline V gene, CDR1 is MNHEY and CDR2 is SMNVEV (reference sequence). The CDR3 is made up of 16 amino acids.

The CDR3 region is CASSQGLVGTGELFF. DNA of the CDR3: TGTGCCAGCAGTCAGGGACTAGTGGGGACCGGGGAGCTGTTTTTT. V gene TRBV28 combines with J gene TRBJ2-2; TRBD2 aligns across 8 bases. The V gene end was trimmed by 5 bases and the J gene end by 5 bases; junction bases not matched to a gene: 7. The CDR3 runs 15 residues. Germline-derived CDR1 and CDR2 are MDHEN and SYDVKM.

The chain joins TRBV27 to TRBJ1-2, with TRBD1 matching 7 bases. The CDR3 has 14 amino acids. The V gene's germline CDR1 is MNHEY and CDR2 SMNVEV (reference sequence). V shed 4 bases, J shed 4 bases, and the junction held 6 bases outside the gene matches. CDR3 bases: TGTGCCAGCAGTTGGGGGGCAGGGGGCTATGGCTACACCTTC. It codes for CASSWGAGGYGYTF.

The chain combines TRBV5-4 with TRBJ2-1; a possible D gene is TRBD1 (5 bases). Germline V gene sequence: CDR1 SGHNT, CDR2 YYREEE (reference sequence). There are 16 residues in the CDR3. V lost 4 bases to trimming and J lost 1 base, with 15 bases between them. Here the CDR3 DNA reads TGTGCCAGCAGCGGGCTTACAACAGGTTCCTACAATGAGCAGTTCTTC. Its translation: CASSGLTTGSYNEQFF. The full variable domain, its missing parts supplied by reference TRBV5-4 and TRBJ2-1, is ETGVTQSPTHLIKTRGQQVTLRCSSQSGHNTVSWYQQALGQGPQFIFQYYREEENGRGNFPPRFSGLQFPNYSSELNVNALELDDSALYLCASSGLTTGSYNEQFFGPGTRLTVL.

The chain uses TRBV19 and TRBJ2-7; 7 bases are a match to TRBD1. CDR1 LNHDA and CDR2 SQIVND come from the germline V gene (reference sequence). V trimming: 3 bases; J trimming: 4 bases; junction bases outside the gene matches: 9. This CDR3 region has 15 residues. As DNA, the CDR3 is TGTGCCAGTAGTATGAATACAGGGGCAGGTTACGAGCAGTACTTC. Amino acids: CASSMNTGAGYEQYF.

The chain joins TRBV19 to TRBJ2-1; D perhaps matches TRBD1 (6 bases). This CDR3 is built from 15 residues. V lost 5 bases to trimming and J lost 1 base, with 12 bases between them. Germline V gene lookup returns CDR1 LNHDA and CDR2 SQIVND (reference sequence). CDR3 sequence reads: CASSYRVRSYNEQFF. The CDR3 DNA follows: TGTGCCAGTAGTTACAGGGTGAGGTCCTACAATGAGCAGTTCTTC.

This rearrangement joins TRBV27 to TRBJ2-1; D gene unclear. CDR1 is MNHEY, CDR2 SMNVEV, per germline (reference sequence). V gave up 5 bases and J gave up 3 bases, with 11 bases separating them. The CDR3 sequence is 14 residues long. The chain's CDR3 is CASSHGLRYNEQFF. The CDR3 nucleotides are TGTGCCAGCAGTCACGGTCTACGCTACAATGAGCAGTTCTTC.

This clone has a single count. The genes are TRBV5-4 and TRBJ2-3; D is uncertain. Germline V lookup: CDR1 SGHNT, CDR2 YYREEE (reference sequence). V lost 1 base and J 4 bases, leaving 4 bases between the germline ends. This CDR3 spans 12 amino acids. CDR3 sequence: CASSLFSDTQYF. Written as DNA, the CDR3 is TGTGCCAGCAGCTTGTTCTCAGATACGCAGTATTTT.

V gene TRBV2 combines with J gene TRBJ1-5, with TRBD1 matching 8 bases. Germline values: CDR1 SNHLY, CDR2 FYNNEI. Trimming took 6 bases from V and 7 from J; bases not matched to a gene: 8. The CDR3 has 14 residues. Here the CDR3 reads CASSETGVMQPQHF. DNA for the CDR3: TGTGCCAGCAGCGAGACAGGGGTGATGCAGCCCCAGCATTTT.

The chain combines TRBV4-3 with TRBJ2-7; D gene ambiguous. The CDR3 is made up of 14 amino acids. V lost 0 bases and J lost 3, with 9 bases in between. Germline V gives CDR1 LGHNA, CDR2 YSLEER. CDR3 sequence (DNA): TGCGCCAGCAGCCAAGATACGGGTGGCTACGAGCAGTACTTC. It encodes CASSQDTGGYEQYF.

This chain joins TRBV27 and TRBJ2-7, with 7 bases lining up with TRBD1. The CDR3 loop spans 16 amino acids. Germline CDR1 MNHEY, CDR2 SMNVEV (reference sequence). V lost 0 bases, J lost 3 bases, and 8 bases stayed unmatched. CDR3 in DNA: TGTGCCAGCAGTTTATCGAGCTTGGGACAGATCTACGAGCAGTACTTC. As protein: CASSLSSLGQIYEQYF.

The chain uses TRBV11-2 and TRBJ1-1, with D perhaps matching TRBD1 (6 bases). The CDR3 has 14 residues. Germline values: CDR1 SGHAT, CDR2 FQNNGV. Trimming removed 4 bases at V and 3 bases at J, with 12 bases between. The CDR3 bases are TGTGCCAGCAGCTCAACAGGGATTGACACTGAAGCTTTCTTT. As protein: CASSSTGIDTEAFF.

The V and J genes are TRBV19 and TRBJ2-7; 14 bases map to TRBD2. The CDR3 has 13 amino acids. Trimming at V came to 11 bases and at J to 5 bases, leaving 5 bases not matched to a gene. Germline V lookup: CDR1 LNHDA, CDR2 SQIVND (reference sequence). The CDR3: CACGTSGSHEQYF. DNA of the CDR3: TGTGCCTGCGGGACTAGCGGGAGTCACGAGCAGTACTTC.

The chain has TRBV27 and TRBJ2-7; 8 nucleotides line up with TRBD1. Germline V CDR1 and CDR2: MNHEY, SMNVEV (reference sequence). The CDR3 loop spans 12 amino acids. The V and J ends lost 8 bases and 5 bases, in that order; junction bases with no gene match: 5. The CDR3 bases are TGTGCCAGCCGGGACAGGCCCGACGAGCAGTACTTC. This encodes CASRDRPDEQYF.

This chain uses TRBV29-1 with TRBJ1-1; D gene unclear. The V gene lost 0 bases and the J gene lost 5 bases, with 16 bases spanning the gap. The CDR3 sequence is 15 residues long. Germline V gene sequence: CDR1 SQVTM, CDR2 ANQGSEA. DNA of the CDR3: TGCAGCGTTGAAGACAGGATTGTCTTTTTAACTGAAGCTTTCTTT. This translates into CSVEDRIVFLTEAFF. The full variable domain, completed using reference TRBV29-1 and TRBJ1-1, is SAVISQKPSRDICQRGTSLTIQCQVDSQVTMMFWYRQQPGQSLTLIATANQGSEATYESGFVIDKFPISRPNLTFSTLTVSNMSPEDSSIYLCSVEDRIVFLTEAFFGQGTRLTVV.

The chain is built from TRBV19 and TRBJ2-7, with D possibly TRBD1 on 6 matching bases. CDR3 size: 13 residues. The germline V and J ends were trimmed by 5 bases and 3 bases, with 11 bases remaining between them. Germline-derived CDR1 and CDR2 are LNHDA and SQIVND (reference sequence). CDR3 DNA: TGTGCCAGTAGTGTAGGACAGATCTACGAGCAGTACTTC. As protein: CASSVGQIYEQYF.

V and J are TRBV4-2 and TRBJ2-1; D gene unclear. V was shortened by 0 bases and J by 8 bases, with 5 bases between the two germline ends. The CDR3 sequence is 12 residues long. In germline, CDR1 is LGHNA, CDR2 YNFKEQ. CDR3 nucleotides: TGTGCCAGCAGCCAAGATGCGGATGAGCAGTTCTTC. Translated, it gives CASSQDADEQFF.

The chain links TRBV11-2 to TRBJ2-1; D remains unclear. This CDR3 has 14 residues. Trimming took off 6 bases at V and 9 bases at J, with 18 bases between the two ends. Per the germline V gene, CDR1 is SGHAT and CDR2 is FQNNGV. The CDR3 loop reads CASSLNGARGEQFF. The CDR3 region has the DNA TGTGCCAGCAGTTTAAATGGAGCACGCGGTGAGCAGTTCTTC.

The chain employs TRBV27 and TRBJ1-4, with 8 positions matching TRBD1. The CDR3 loop spans 14 amino acids. The V gene's germline CDR1 is MNHEY and CDR2 SMNVEV (reference sequence). Trimming cost V 5 bases and J 8 bases; bases outside gene matches: 7. The CDR3 sequence is CASSTPGGVEKLFF. Here the CDR3 DNA reads TGTGCCAGCAGTACTCCAGGGGGCGTAGAAAAACTGTTTTTT.

The gene calls are TRBV29-1 and TRBJ2-7; the D gene is possibly TRBD1 (7 bases). This CDR3 comprises 15 residues. The V and J ends lost 6 bases and 1 base respectively, with 19 bases between them. CDR1 is SQVTM and CDR2 is ANQGSEA in the germline V gene. The chain's CDR3 is CSVGGGQRYSYEQYF. The DNA for the CDR3 is TGCAGCGTCGGAGGGGGACAGAGATATTCCTACGAGCAGTACTTC.

The CDR3 reads CASKLVAGGASGYTF. CDR3 in DNA: TGTGCCAGTAAATTGGTCGCGGGGGGGGCCTCTGGCTACACCTTC. This chain joins TRBV19 and TRBJ1-2; perhaps TRBD1 as D (6 bases). This CDR3 has 15 residues. Germline V gives CDR1 LNHDA, CDR2 SQIVND (reference sequence). Deletions cut 7 bases from V and 7 bases from J, with 22 bases between.